This is a list of T cell receptor beta chains from one sample in a study of T cell responses to AZD1222 COVID-19 vaccine. TCRdb's copy holds only in-frame clones and misses some; the assay was immunoSEQ multiplex PCR. Seen here are under 150,000 clones, 93% observed once, and the top ten hold approximately 5.4%. The specimen was peripheral blood, collected on day 0 of AZD1222 vaccination. Every receptor here comes from an adult in good health. The CDR3 runs from the conserved cysteine through the conserved F or W. Fields, in order: J gene, clone size, D gene, V gene, CDR3 DNA, CDR3 protein. D genes are given only for firm matches. The size field is filled for only some rows; it gives once, few, many or a size class.

>TRBJ2-7|.|.|TRBV28
TGTGCCAGCAGTCCGCCCCGTCAAACCCCCTACGAGCAGTACTTC
CASSPPRQTPYEQYF
>TRBJ2-7|.|.|TRBV7-2
TGTGCCAGCAGCTTAGTTGTCTCCCTCTCCTACGAGCAGTACTTC
CASSLVVSLSYEQYF
>TRBJ1-1|.|.|TRBV7-3
TGTGCCAGCAGCTCCAAGGGAGTCCCTGAAGCTTTCTTT
CASSSKGVPEAFF
>TRBJ1-1|.|TRBD1|TRBV7-3
TGTGCCAGCAGCTTTGGGACAGGCACTGAAGCTTTCTTT
CASSFGTGTEAFF
>TRBJ1-6|.|TRBD1|TRBV28
TGTGCCAGCAGTTCGCGCCGACAGGGGACTGCGGCCCTCCACTTT
CASSSRRQGTAALHF
>TRBJ2-1|.|TRBD1|TRBV6-2/TRBV6-3
TGTGCCAGCAGTGACCCGGGACAGAACAATGAGCAGTTCTTC
CASSDPGQNNEQFF
>TRBJ1-1|.|TRBD1|TRBV25-1
TGTGCCAGCAGTGAATATGGGACAGGGGGTTCGGGAGCTTTCTTT
CASSEYGTGGSGAFF
>TRBJ2-1|few|.|TRBV7-9
TGTGCCAGCAGCTCCGACCCCTACAATGAGCAGTTCTTC
CASSSDPYNEQFF
>TRBJ1-5|.|.|TRBV11-3
TGTGCCAGGTCCGAAATGCGCAATCAGCCCCAGCATTTT
CARSEMRNQPQHF
>TRBJ1-1|.|.|TRBV28
TGTGCCAGCAGAGTTACGGTGTCGGAAGCTTTCTTT
CASRVTVSEAFF
>TRBJ2-1|.|TRBD2|TRBV7-9
TGTGCCAGCAGCCCACCCCCGGGAGGAGGTGACTACAATGAGCAGTTCTTC
CASSPPPGGGDYNEQFF
>TRBJ1-1|few|.|TRBV5-1
TGCGCCAGCAGCTTGGCCGGGACTGGCGCTTTCTTT
CASSLAGTGAFF
>TRBJ2-3|.|.|TRBV7-9
TGTGCCAGCAGCTTAGGGGCCCCACCAGATACGCAGTATTTT
CASSLGAPPDTQYF
>TRBJ2-1|.|.|TRBV5-1
TGCGCCAGCAGCGATGGGGCCAACAATGAGCAGTTCTTC
CASSDGANNEQFF
>TRBJ1-2|.|.|TRBV9
TGTGCCAGCAGCAATCCGACTCTGAGGGGCTACACCTTC
CASSNPTLRGYTF
>TRBJ2-5|.|TRBD2|TRBV6-5
TGTGCCACGAGAGGCGGGGGGTTGAAAGAGACCCAGTACTTC
CATRGGGLKETQYF
>TRBJ2-7|.|.|TRBV20-1
TGCAGTGCTAGTGGGACGTATTACGAGCAGTACTTC
CSASGTYYEQYF
>TRBJ1-5|.|TRBD1|TRBV6-5
TGTGCCAGCAGTCTAGGTGGGACAGGGGGTATAGCCCAGCATTTT
CASSLGGTGGIAQHF
>TRBJ2-1|.|TRBD2|TRBV7-3
TGTGCCAGCAGCCCCCGGACTAGCCAGATATACAATGAGCAGTTCTTC
CASSPRTSQIYNEQFF
>TRBJ1-1|.|.|TRBV11-2
TGTGCCAGCAGCTTAGGAGGGAAGAACACTGAAGCTTTCTTT
CASSLGGKNTEAFF
>TRBJ2-3|.|.|TRBV19
TGTGCCAGTATAGGGAGAGGGCACACAGATACGCAGTATTTT
CASIGRGHTDTQYF
>TRBJ1-1|few|.|TRBV28
TGTGCCAGCAGTTTGTATCTTGAATGGTGGAACACTGAAGCTTTCTTT
CASSLYLEWWNTEAFF
>TRBJ1-2|.|.|TRBV5-5
TGTGCCAGCAGCTTGGCCACCACTACTGGGGGCTACACCTTC
CASSLATTTGGYTF
>TRBJ2-2|few|.|TRBV15
TGTGCCATTCGCCTAGGGGAGCGGGACACCGGGGAGCTGTTTTTT
CAIRLGERDTGELFF
>TRBJ1-2|.|.|TRBV28
TGTGCCAGCAGTTCCAAGGGCTACACCTTC
CASSSKGYTF
>TRBJ2-3|.|.|TRBV2
TGTGCCAGCAGTGGACGGCCAGATACGCAGTATTTT
CASSGRPDTQYF
>TRBJ1-4|.|.|TRBV19
TGTGCCAGTATTCGGAAAGGGGTTAGAGCCTCAACTAATGAAAAACTGTTTTTT
CASIRKGVRASTNEKLFF
>TRBJ1-2|.|.|TRBV12-3/TRBV12-4
TGTGCCAGCAGCCCAAAAGACAGAAATGGCTACACCTTC
CASSPKDRNGYTF
>TRBJ2-5|.|.|TRBV7-8
TGTGCCAGCAGCCCCACGCGGGGGCGACAAGAGACCCAGTACTTC
CASSPTRGRQETQYF
>TRBJ2-6|.|.|TRBV3-1/TRBV3-2
TGTGCCAGCAGCCCAGCTGGGGCCAACGTCCTGACTTTC
CASSPAGANVLTF
>TRBJ1-6|.|.|TRBV10-2
TGCGCCAGCAGTGAGTCTCGCGGTTCACCCCTCCACTTT
CASSESRGSPLHF
>TRBJ2-7|few|TRBD2|TRBV3-1/TRBV3-2
TGTGCCAGCAGCCAGTATACTAGCGGGAGGGCCCCCTACGAGCAGTACTTC
CASSQYTSGRAPYEQYF
>TRBJ2-2|.|TRBD2|TRBV9
TGTGCCAGCAACCCGCGGGAGGGCCCAACCGGGGAGCTGTTTTTT
CASNPREGPTGELFF
>TRBJ2-1|.|.|TRBV10-3
TGTGCCATCAGTGAGAGCAACACACCCCTCTTC
CAISESNTPLF
>TRBJ1-6|.|.|TRBV21-1
TGTGCCAGCAGCAAAGACAAGTCGAATTCACCCCTCCACTTT
CASSKDKSNSPLHF
>TRBJ2-7|.|.|TRBV21-1
TGTGCCAGCAGCCCCCGAAGGAGCAGTTCCTACGAGCAGTACTTC
CASSPRRSSSYEQYF
>TRBJ1-2|.|TRBD1|TRBV11-2
TGTGCCAGCAGCTTAGCGGGCAGGGGGCATGGCTACACCTTC
CASSLAGRGHGYTF